The clone carrying this T cell receptor (beta chain) was seen ten or more times. Its antigen is unknown. The sample belongs to a study of T cells in Graves' hyperthyroidism and ophthalmopathy. Points from the study as a whole: Most thyroid clonotypes with frequency above 0.001 were detected in blood. Ophthalmopathy, which appeared later, was predicted by the model a median roughly 6.6 months before onset.

The TCR beta CDR3 regions underwent amplification using RNA transcripts as the source. HTBI primers were the set used in a first-round RT-PCR of the TCR CDR3. TCRdb fed the multiplex PCR reads into MiXCR, producing one record per CDR3 protein. The sample lists about 680,000 distinct CDR3 sequences, over 35% occurring once. The authors took PBMCs from 10 ml fresh peripheral blood. Specimen: blood. The receptor's source is a woman in her thirties or forties with Graves' hyperthyroidism.

The CDR3 bases are TGTGCCAGCAGCCTTCAGACGGCGGGGGCGATGAACTATGGCTACACCTTC. It translates to CASSLQTAGAMNYGYTF. This sequence joins TRBV7-9 and TRBJ1-2, with D perhaps matching TRBD1 (6 bases). Germline assignment: CDR1 SEHNR and CDR2 FQNEAQ (reference sequence). The CDR3 has 17 residues. With 5 bases removed from V and 2 bases from J, the gap between germline ends came to 21 bases. The whole variable domain, remainder taken from reference TRBV7-9 and TRBJ1-2, is DTGVSQNPRHKITKRGQNVTFRCDPISEHNRLYWYRQTLGQGPEFLTYFQNEAQLEKSRLLSDRFSAERPKGSFSTLEIQRTEQGDSAMYLCASSLQTAGAMNYGYTFGSGTRLTVV.